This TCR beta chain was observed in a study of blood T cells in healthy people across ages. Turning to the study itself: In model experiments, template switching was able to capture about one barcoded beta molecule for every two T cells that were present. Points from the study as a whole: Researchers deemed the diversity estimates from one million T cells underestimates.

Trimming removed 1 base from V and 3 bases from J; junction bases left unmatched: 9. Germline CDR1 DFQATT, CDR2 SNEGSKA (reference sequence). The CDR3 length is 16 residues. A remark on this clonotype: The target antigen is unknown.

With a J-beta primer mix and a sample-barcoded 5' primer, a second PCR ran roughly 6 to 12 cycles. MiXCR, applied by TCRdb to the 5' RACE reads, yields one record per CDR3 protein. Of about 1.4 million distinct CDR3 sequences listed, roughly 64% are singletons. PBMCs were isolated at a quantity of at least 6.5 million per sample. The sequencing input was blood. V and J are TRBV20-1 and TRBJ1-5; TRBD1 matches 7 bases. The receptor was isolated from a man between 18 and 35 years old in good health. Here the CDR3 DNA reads TGCAGTGCTAGAGTGCTCTTGGGACAGCACAATCAGCCCCAGCATTTT. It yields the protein CSARVLLGQHNQPQHF.